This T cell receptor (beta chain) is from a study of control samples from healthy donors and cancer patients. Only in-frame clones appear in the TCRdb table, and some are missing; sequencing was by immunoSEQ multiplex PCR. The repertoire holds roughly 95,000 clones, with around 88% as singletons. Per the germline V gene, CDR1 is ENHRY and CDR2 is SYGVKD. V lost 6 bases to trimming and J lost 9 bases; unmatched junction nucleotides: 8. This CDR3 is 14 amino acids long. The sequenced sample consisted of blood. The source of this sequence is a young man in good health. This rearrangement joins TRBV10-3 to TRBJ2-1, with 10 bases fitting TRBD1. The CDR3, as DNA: TGTGCCATCAGGCCGGGACAGGGGATATCTGAGCAGTTCTTC. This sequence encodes CAIRPGQGISEQFF.